This T cell receptor beta chain was retrieved from a study of blood T cells in healthy people across ages. CDR3 length equals 12 residues. Germline V gene lookup returns CDR1 MNHEY and CDR2 SVGAGI. The V gene lost 2 bases and the J gene lost 3 bases, with 4 bases spanning the gap. Through a sample-barcoded 5' primer and a J-beta primer mix, a second PCR was run for roughly 6 to 12 cycles. TCRdb re-called the 5' RACE reads with MiXCR, one entry per CDR3 protein. In the table there are approximately 2,000,000 distinct CDR3 sequences, about two fifths of which are singletons. This TCR was sampled from a human donor in good health. Sequenced: blood. V gene TRBV6-5 combines with J gene TRBJ1-2; D gene unclear. CDR3 protein: CASSYSHYGYTF. The CDR3 nucleotides read TGTGCCAGCAGTTACAGCCACTATGGCTACACCTTC.